Each of the 27 T cell receptor beta chains below was sequenced from the same sample in a study of T cells in Graves' hyperthyroidism and ophthalmopathy. TCR beta CDR3 sequences were amplified from RNA transcripts. HTBI primers were employed in a first-round RT-PCR of the TCR CDR3. A single record per CDR3 protein comes from TCRdb applying MiXCR to the multiplex PCR reads. The table shows roughly 570,000 distinct CDR3 sequences, with around 46% occurring only once. The sequencing input was peripheral blood or thyroid tissue (not recorded which). All receptors derive from an adult woman with Graves' disease, either hyperthyroidism or ophthalmopathy (not recorded which).

In its sample, this clonotype was seen a few times. The CDR3 sequence: CASSLWGQDTGEQYF. The DNA for the CDR3 is TGCGCCAGCAGCTTGTGGGGGCAGGACACCGGGGAGCAGTACTTC. This rearrangement joins TRBV5-1 to TRBJ2-7, with a possible D match to TRBD1 (6 bases). V was cut by 1 base and J by 7 bases, with 18 bases left in between. The germline V gene has CDR1 SGHRS and CDR2 YFSETQ. The CDR3 runs to 15 residues.

This clonotype was counted between two and nine times. The chain is built from TRBV24-1 and TRBJ1-2, with TRBD1 identical over 9 bases. CDR1 and CDR2 (germline): KGHDR, SFDVKD. V was clipped by 7 bases and J by 13 bases; unmatched bases: 9. CDR3 length: 12 amino acids. The CDR3 bases are TGTGCCACCAGCCAGACAGGGGGACCGAGCACCTTC. Encoded protein: CATSQTGGPSTF.

V usage is TRBV2 and J usage is TRBJ2-2; 10 nucleotides match TRBD1. V lost 5 bases, J lost 5 bases, and 5 bases stayed unmatched. The CDR3 loop spans 15 amino acids. The germline V gene encodes CDR1 SNHLY and CDR2 FYNNEI. The CDR3 sequence is CASSRQGARTGELFF. CDR3 DNA: TGTGCCAGCAGTCGACAGGGGGCGCGTACCGGGGAGCTGTTTTTT.

The chain uses TRBV7-4 and TRBJ2-7; 14 bases map to TRBD2. Germline loops: CDR1 SGHVT, CDR2 SQSDAQ. CDR3 length: 16 amino acids. V lost 0 bases and J lost 4; bases outside the gene matches: 2. For the CDR3, the DNA is TGTGCCAGCAGCTTAGCGGGGACTAGCGGGAGATACGAGCAGTACTTC. Translated, it gives CASSLAGTSGRYEQYF.

V and J are TRBV7-8 and TRBJ1-5; D might be TRBD1 (5 bases). The CDR3 is made up of 16 amino acids. Deletions cut 5 bases from V and 7 bases from J, with 21 bases between. Germline V gives CDR1 SGHVS, CDR2 FQNEAQ. In DNA, the CDR3 is TGTGCCAGCAGCCCGGGACCGACATACGATGGGCAGCCCCAGCATTTT. Amino acids: CASSPGPTYDGQPQHF.

In this sample, this clonotype turned up many times. This rearrangement joins TRBV7-2 to TRBJ1-1; D unresolved. This CDR3 spans 14 amino acids. Germline V gene lookup returns CDR1 SGHTA and CDR2 FQGNSA. V was cut by 0 bases and J by 0 bases, with 5 bases left in between. For the CDR3, the DNA is TGTGCCAGCAGCTTAGCTACGGTGAACACTGAAGCTTTCTTT. As protein: CASSLATVNTEAFF.

This clonotype was counted between two and nine times. The J gene is TRBJ1-3, the V gene TRBV11-2; the D gene is possibly TRBD1 (5 bases). The length of the CDR3 is 13 residues. V lost 3 bases and J 8 bases, leaving 11 bases between the germline ends. The germline V gene has CDR1 SGHAT and CDR2 FQNNGV. CDR3 sequence (DNA): TGTGCCAGCAGCTTGGGTCAGGGAGACACCATATATTTT. It yields the protein CASSLGQGDTIYF.

V and J are TRBV10-3 and TRBJ2-7; D may correspond to TRBD1 or TRBD2 (5 bases each). Germline loops: CDR1 ENHRY, CDR2 SYGVKD. V was shortened by 4 bases and J by 3 bases, with 13 bases between the two germline ends. CDR3 length: 14 amino acids. DNA for the CDR3: TGTGCCATCAGTGGTTCCGGGGACCGCTACGAGCAGTACTTC. It encodes CAISGSGDRYEQYF.

V is TRBV29-1 and J is TRBJ2-7; 7 nucleotides match TRBD2. The CDR3 is made up of 14 amino acids. From germline, CDR1 is SQVTM and CDR2 ANQGSEA. V lost 4 bases, J lost 3 bases, and 9 bases stayed unmatched. CDR3: CSVAPAGPYYEQYF. The CDR3 nucleotides read TGCAGCGTTGCGCCAGCGGGACCCTACTACGAGCAGTACTTC.

This chain uses TRBV10-3 with TRBJ1-1, with 7 positions matching TRBD1. This CDR3 is built from 14 residues. Germline loops: CDR1 ENHRY, CDR2 SYGVKD. Trimming at V came to 7 bases and at J to 1 base, leaving 6 bases not matched to a gene. The chain's CDR3 is CAINPGGANTEAFF. In DNA form, the CDR3 reads TGTGCCATCAATCCAGGGGGGGCGAACACTGAAGCTTTCTTT.

The chain has TRBV7-6 and TRBJ2-5; 10 bases line up with TRBD2. The CDR3 sequence is 18 residues long. Trimming cost V 2 bases and J 5 bases; bases outside gene matches: 14. Germline values: CDR1 SGHVS, CDR2 FNYEAQ. This CDR3 reads CASSLFSSGRGTGETQYF. For the CDR3, the DNA is TGTGCCAGCAGCTTATTCTCTAGCGGGAGAGGCACCGGGGAGACCCAGTACTTC. The variable domain in full, completed from reference TRBV7-6 and TRBJ2-5, reads GAGVSQSPRYKVTKRGQDVALRCDPISGHVSLYWYRQALGQGPEFLTYFNYEAQQDKSGLPNDRFSAERPEGSISTLTIQRTEQRDSAMYRCASSLFSSGRGTGETQYFGPGTRLLVL.

The chain uses TRBV27 and TRBJ1-1; no reliable D call. The CDR3 runs 14 residues. V lost 2 bases and J 5 bases, leaving 12 bases between the germline ends. CDR1 MNHEY and CDR2 SMNVEV come from the germline V gene (reference sequence). CDR3 residues: CASSLGGVGTEAFF. Here the CDR3 DNA reads TGTGCCAGCAGTTTAGGCGGGGTGGGTACTGAAGCTTTCTTT.

This clonotype has at least ten counts. V is TRBV29-1 and J is TRBJ2-7, with 8 bases that match TRBD1. Unmatched junction bases numbered 14, after V lost 4 bases and J lost 6 bases. Germline V CDR1 and CDR2: SQVTM, ANQGSEA. This CDR3 comprises 15 residues. The CDR3 DNA follows: TGCAGCGTTGGTAGGAGAGACAGGGGTTCGTCCGAGCAGTACTTC. It codes for CSVGRRDRGSSEQYF.

J is TRBJ1-6 and V is TRBV15; 7 positions agree with TRBD1. CDR1 and CDR2 from the germline V gene are LNHNV and YYDKDF (reference sequence). The CDR3 totals 17 residues. The V segment lost 0 bases and the J segment 10 bases; nucleotides outside the gene matches: 12. The CDR3 DNA is TGTGCCACCAGCAGAGATCGTATTACAGGGGTAGGGTCACCCCTCCACTTT. Amino acid sequence: CATSRDRITGVGSPLHF.

The sample holds many counts of this clonotype. In DNA, the CDR3 is TGTGCCAGCAGTTTATCGAAGTGGGTCACTGAAGCTTTCTTT. Translation gives CASSLSKWVTEAFF. This chain uses TRBV28 with TRBJ1-1; the D is unclear. The CDR3 sequence is 14 residues long. Trimming shortened V by 1 base and J by 4 bases, and 10 bases separated the two germline ends. Germline-derived CDR1 and CDR2 are MDHEN and SYDVKM.

In this sample, this clonotype turned up many times. The rearrangement uses TRBV20-1 and TRBJ2-7; D unclear. CDR1 is DFQATT, CDR2 SNEGSKA, per germline (reference sequence). V lost 5 bases to trimming and J lost 2 bases, with 25 bases between them. This CDR3 has 17 amino acids. The CDR3 spells CSARIKSRFKNPYEQYF. DNA for the CDR3: TGCAGTGCTCGAATTAAATCCCGCTTCAAAAATCCCTACGAGCAGTACTTC.

This clonotype has a handful of counts. The J gene is TRBJ2-5, the V gene TRBV7-2; a possible D gene is TRBD1 (6 bases). Germline V gene lookup returns CDR1 SGHTA and CDR2 FQGNSA. V was shortened by 2 bases and J by 1 base, with 11 bases between the two germline ends. The CDR3 length is 15 residues. The CDR3 loop reads CASSLLTGIQETQYF. The CDR3, as DNA: TGTGCCAGCAGCTTACTGACAGGAATCCAAGAGACCCAGTACTTC. Full variable domain (remainder filled in from reference TRBV7-2 and TRBJ2-5): GAGVSQSPSNKVTEKGKDVELRCDPISGHTALYWYRQSLGQGLEFLIYFQGNSAPDKSGLPSDRFSAERTGGSVSTLTIQRTQQEDSAVYLCASSLLTGIQETQYFGPGTRLLVL.

The chain joins TRBV20-1 to TRBJ2-5, with 8 positions matching TRBD1. There are 16 residues in the CDR3. V was clipped by 5 bases and J by 2 bases; unmatched bases: 13. The germline V gene has CDR1 DFQATT and CDR2 SNEGSKA (reference sequence). CDR3 nucleotide sequence: TGCAGTGCTTACGGACAGGGAAATTGCTGGCAAGAGACCCAGTACTTC. Encoded protein: CSAYGQGNCWQETQYF.

The chain combines TRBV15 with TRBJ2-5; 8 positions match TRBD1. Germline V gene sequence: CDR1 LNHNV, CDR2 YYDKDF (reference sequence). The CDR3 runs 12 residues. Unmatched junction bases numbered 2, after V lost 7 bases and J lost 4 bases. The DNA for the CDR3 is TGTGCCACCACAGGGGGCAGAGAGACCCAGTACTTC. The encoded protein is CATTGGRETQYF.

There are many counts of this clonotype. The gene calls are TRBV7-6 and TRBJ1-5; TRBD1 is a possible D gene (6 bases). Trimming pared 1 base from V and 0 bases from J, leaving 19 bases between. Germline V gene sequence: CDR1 SGHVS, CDR2 FNYEAQ. CDR3 length equals 19 residues. In DNA, the CDR3 is TGTGCCAGCAGCTTAGGGTCGGGGCCCGGACAGAATAGCAATCAGCCCCAGCATTTT. Translating gives CASSLGSGPGQNSNQPQHF.

This clonotype was recorded at least ten times. Since no conserved phenylalanine or tryptophan closes the CDR3, a read error is the likely cause. The V call is TRBV5-1, the J call TRBJ2-2; D unresolved. CDR3 length: 15 amino acids. CDR1 and CDR2 (germline): SGHRS, YFSETQ. Trimming pared 0 bases from V and 4 bases from J, leaving 10 bases between. CDR3 nucleotides: TGCGCCAGCAGCTTGGGGACCGTGATCACCGGGGAGCTGTTTTGT. Translating gives CASSLGTVITGELFC.

V gene TRBV19 combines with J gene TRBJ2-1; 8 bases line up with TRBD1. Germline V gene lookup returns CDR1 LNHDA and CDR2 SQIVND (reference sequence). CDR3 size: 16 residues. V was clipped by 5 bases and J by 8 bases; unmatched bases: 14. This CDR3 reads CASSVDRATSSHEQFF. CDR3 bases: TGTGCCAGTAGTGTGGACAGGGCCACTAGCAGCCATGAGCAGTTCTTC.

The V gene is TRBV7-2, the J gene TRBJ1-6; D perhaps matches TRBD1 (5 bases). Germline V gene lookup returns CDR1 SGHTA and CDR2 FQGNSA. The CDR3 consists of 15 residues. The V gene lost 5 bases and the J gene lost 2 bases, with 10 bases spanning the gap. CDR3 amino acids: CASSIGTAYNSPLHF. The CDR3 DNA reads TGTGCCAGCAGCATCGGGACGGCCTATAATTCACCCCTCCACTTT.

This clonotype showed up many times. The chain is built from TRBV6-2 or TRBV6-3 and TRBJ1-5; D is unclear. V was trimmed by 5 bases and J by 9 bases, leaving 17 bases between them. Germline loops: CDR1 MNHEY, CDR2 SVGEGT. This CDR3 is built from 14 residues. CDR3 sequence (DNA): TGTGCCAGCAGTCTCCGGACGGAGGGTGCGCCCCAGCATTTT. Its protein is CASSLRTEGAPQHF.

The rearrangement joins TRBV19 to TRBJ1-1; D gene uncertain. This CDR3 region has 14 residues. Germline values: CDR1 LNHDA, CDR2 SQIVND (reference sequence). The CDR3: CAWRPRTVNTEAFF. CDR3 nucleotides: TGTGCATGGAGGCCTAGGACGGTGAACACTGAAGCTTTCTTT.

The chain is built from TRBV10-2 and TRBJ2-7, with D perhaps TRBD1 or TRBD2 (5 bases each). The CDR3 has 14 amino acids. Trimming left V 5 bases short and J 2 bases short, with 13 bases between. The germline CDR1 and CDR2 sequences are WSHSY and SAAADI. The CDR3 is CASSRLGDPYEQYF. In DNA, the CDR3 is TGCGCCAGCAGTAGACTGGGGGATCCCTACGAGCAGTACTTC.

The chain recombines TRBV19 with TRBJ2-7; the D is unclear. The germline CDR1 and CDR2 sequences are LNHDA and SQIVND (reference sequence). The CDR3 consists of 14 residues. V lost 7 bases to trimming and J lost 0 bases, with 13 bases between them. This chain's CDR3 is CASTVRRDSYEQYF. CDR3 bases: TGTGCCAGTACTGTCCGAAGGGACTCCTACGAGCAGTACTTC.